A selection of T cell receptor beta chains follows, all from one sample in a study of blood T cell repertoires in COVID-19. Profiled with immunoSEQ multiplex PCR; TCRdb holds only in-frame clones, not every one. The repertoire consists of under 200,000 clones, with about 87% occurring once and the leading ten covering roughly 0.58%. The sequencing input was peripheral blood. The receptor source for this set is a man in his 60s with COVID-19, enrolled during active disease. CDR3s include the opening cysteine and the closing phenylalanine or tryptophan. D genes are given only for firm matches. Clone size is not always given. Where it is, it says once, few, many or a class for expanded clones.

J: TRBJ1-1
D: -
V: TRBV28
size: -
DNA: TGTGCCAGCAGTTTACACACGATAAGGGGGAAAGAAGCTTTCTTT
CDR3: CASSLHTIRGKEAFF

J: TRBJ2-7
D: TRBD1
V: TRBV4-1
size: -
DNA: TGCGCCAGCAGCCAAGCAACCACTACAGGGGCCTACGAGCAGTACTTC
CDR3: CASSQATTTGAYEQYF

J: TRBJ2-7
D: TRBD1
V: TRBV7-2
size: -
DNA: TGTGCCAGCAGCTCAACGCCGGGACAGGGGTACGAGCAGTACTTC
CDR3: CASSSTPGQGYEQYF

J: TRBJ1-4
D: TRBD1
V: TRBV19
size: once
DNA: TGTGCCAGTAGTAGAGTCCGGGGGGGGACAGACAATGAAAAACTGTTTTTT
CDR3: CASSRVRGGTDNEKLFF

J: TRBJ2-2
D: -
V: TRBV11-2
size: once
DNA: TGTGCCAGCATTCCCCCCCCAGGGATCGGGGAGCTGTTTTTT
CDR3: CASIPPPGIGELFF

J: TRBJ2-1
D: -
V: TRBV5-1
size: -
DNA: TGCGCCAGCAGCATGATGACAGGCCTACCGGGCAATGAGCAGTTCTTC
CDR3: CASSMMTGLPGNEQFF

J: TRBJ1-2
D: -
V: TRBV28
size: -
DNA: TGTGCCAGCGGCGGTTATAACTATGGCTACACCTTC
CDR3: CASGGYNYGYTF

J: TRBJ2-3
D: -
V: TRBV5-1
size: -
DNA: TGCGCCAGCAGTAGGGACTCGGAGGCAGATACGCAGTATTTT
CDR3: CASSRDSEADTQYF

J: TRBJ1-2
D: -
V: TRBV19
size: -
DNA: TGTGCCACCCACCGACGGCAGGGATCCTACACCTTC
CDR3: CATHRRQGSYTF

J: TRBJ1-3
D: TRBD1
V: TRBV6-5
size: -
DNA: TGTGCCAGCACCCGGACAGGGGTTGGAAACACCATATATTTT
CDR3: CASTRTGVGNTIYF

J: TRBJ1-3
D: TRBD1
V: TRBV6-5
size: -
DNA: TGTGCCAGCATTCCTGGACAGGGGGGTTTTGACACCATATATTTT
CDR3: CASIPGQGGFDTIYF

J: TRBJ1-3
D: TRBD1
V: TRBV9
size: -
DNA: TGTGCCAGCAGCCCCCGGACAGGGCTTGCTGGAAACACCATATATTTT
CDR3: CASSPRTGLAGNTIYF

J: TRBJ2-7
D: TRBD1
V: TRBV6-5
size: -
DNA: TGTGCCAGCAATAGGGGGACAGGGGGGTACGAGCAGTACTTC
CDR3: CASNRGTGGYEQYF

J: TRBJ2-6
D: -
V: TRBV24-1
size: -
DNA: TGTGCCACCAGTGACCCGGACAGTTACTCTGGGGCCAACGTCCTGACTTTC
CDR3: CATSDPDSYSGANVLTF

J: TRBJ2-3
D: TRBD2
V: TRBV10-3
size: -
DNA: TGTGCCATCAGCAAGCGACTAGCGGGGGAGACAGATACGCAGTATTTT
CDR3: CAISKRLAGETDTQYF

J: TRBJ2-5
D: -
V: TRBV4-1
size: -
DNA: TGCGCCAGCAGCCAGGGTCGAGGAGAGACCCAGTACTTC
CDR3: CASSQGRGETQYF